Following are 19 T cell receptor beta chains from one sample sequenced in a study of beta chain features in type 1 diabetes. The study, taken as a whole, reports: For Type 1 diabetes patients, all four CD4+ subsets carried TCRB CDR3s that were moderately but significantly shorter.

The antigens of these receptors remain unknown. What was sequenced were expressed TCRB transcripts, since all of the isolated RNA had been reverse transcribed. Repertoires were generated with immunoSEQ multiplex PCR, while TCRdb's copy carries only in-frame clones and drops some. The profile shows some 130,000 clones, 7% to 10% of them singletons. The sequenced sample consisted of central memory CD4+ T cells from blood. The source is a man aged 30 to 45 with type 1 diabetes.

This clone has only a few counts. This chain uses TRBV5-1 with TRBJ2-5; D remains ambiguous. The CDR3 spans 16 residues. The germline V gene has CDR1 SGHRS and CDR2 YFSETQ. V was shortened by 2 bases and J by 0 bases, with 14 bases between the two germline ends. CDR3 loop: CASSLGTASHQETQYF. As DNA, the CDR3 is TGCGCCAGCAGCTTAGGCACAGCCAGCCACCAAGAGACCCAGTACTTC.

The CDR3 DNA is TGTGCCAGTAGTATAGCCTGGGACAGCTATGGCTACACCTTC. It is translated as CASSIAWDSYGYTF. The genes are TRBV19 and TRBJ1-2; 7 nucleotides line up with TRBD1. The CDR3 spans 14 residues. With V trimmed by 1 base and J by 4 bases, 3 bases remained unmatched. In germline, CDR1 is LNHDA, CDR2 SQIVND (reference sequence).

The chain combines TRBV7-9 with TRBJ2-3, with D perhaps TRBD2 (6 bases). The CDR3 is made up of 15 amino acids. Germline V gene data show CDR1 as SEHNR and CDR2 as FQNEAQ (reference sequence). Trimming took 5 bases from V and 4 from J, leaving 16 bases between them. The CDR3: CASSPSGRLADTQYF. In DNA form, the CDR3 reads TGTGCCAGCAGCCCCTCAGGGAGGTTAGCAGATACGCAGTATTTT. The full variable domain, rest sourced from reference TRBV7-9 and TRBJ2-3, is DTGVSQNPRHKITKRGQNVTFRCDPISEHNRLYWYRQTLGQGPEFLTYFQNEAQLEKSRLLSDRFSAERPKGSFSTLEIQRTEQGDSAMYLCASSPSGRLADTQYFGPGTRLTVL.

This clone has only a few counts. The chain combines TRBV30 with TRBJ1-2, with 9 positions matching TRBD1. The CDR3 totals 13 residues. CDR1 is GTSNPN and CDR2 is SVGIG in the germline V gene (reference sequence). The ends lost 0 bases at V and 6 bases at J; junction bases unmatched: 2. The DNA of the CDR3 is TGTGCCTGGAGTGTAGGGACAGGGAATGGCTACACCTTC. Translated, it gives CAWSVGTGNGYTF. Full variable domain (outside the CDR3, taken from reference TRBV30 and TRBJ1-2): SQTIHQWPATLVQPVGSPLSLECTVEGTSNPNLYWYRQAAGRGLQLLFYSVGIGQISSEVPQNLSASRPQDRQFILSSKKLLLSDSGFYLCAWSVGTGNGYTFGSGTRLTVV.

This clone was observed a handful of times. Mismatch with germline at one junction end may stem from a read error. The CDR3 spells CATCRGQGAEKLFF. CDR3 bases: TGTGCCACCTGCAGGGGACAGGGAGCAGAAAAACTGTTTTTT. The rearrangement links TRBV15 to TRBJ1-4; 9 bases agree with TRBD1. Germline-derived CDR1 and CDR2 are LNHNV and YYDKDF (reference sequence). There are 14 residues in the CDR3. Using reference TRBV15 and TRBJ1-4 for the parts outside the CDR3, the full variable domain is DAMVIQNPRYQVTQFGKPVTLSCSQTLNHNVMYWYQQKSSQAPKLLFHYYDKDFNNEADTPDNFQSRRPNTSFCFLDIRSPGLGDTAMYLCATCRGQGAEKLFFGSGTQLSVL.

This clone was seen many times. The chain has TRBV30 and TRBJ2-7, with D perhaps TRBD1 (6 bases). The germline V gene encodes CDR1 GTSNPN and CDR2 SVGIG (reference sequence). The CDR3 has 11 amino acids. V shed 1 base and J shed 12 bases, with 13 bases lying between them. The CDR3 DNA reads TGTGCCTGGAGTGAACAGGGAAGCCGGTACTTC. This translates into CAWSEQGSRYF.

About this clone: Within the sample, other DNA sequences also encode this same CDR3. The rearrangement uses TRBV20-1 and TRBJ1-1; D remains unclear. Between the trimmed V and J ends, which lost 5 bases and 3 bases, there was a span of 7 bases. The CDR3 consists of 11 residues. Germline V gene lookup returns CDR1 DFQATT and CDR2 SNEGSKA (reference sequence). The CDR3 sequence: CSAPSDTEAFF. Here the CDR3 DNA reads TGCAGTGCTCCGTCCGACACTGAAGCTTTCTTT.

This clone was seen a handful of times. This sequence joins TRBV5-4 and TRBJ2-3; D is perhaps TRBD2 (5 bases). Looked up from germline, CDR1 is SGHNT and CDR2 is YYREEE (reference sequence). V dropped 4 bases and J dropped 0 bases, with 9 bases sitting between them. The length of the CDR3 is 14 residues. The CDR3 loop is CASSPPGSTDTQYF. CDR3 bases: TGTGCCAGCAGCCCGCCGGGGAGCACAGATACGCAGTATTTT.

The CDR3 region is CASSGGTNEKLFF. In DNA, the CDR3 is TGTGCCAGCAGTGGAGGAACTAATGAAAAACTGTTTTTT. The chain links TRBV2 to TRBJ1-4; no clear D. The CDR3 has 13 residues. Germline V gene data show CDR1 as SNHLY and CDR2 as FYNNEI. The V and J ends lost 4 bases and 1 base respectively, with 4 bases between them.

V usage is TRBV30 and J usage is TRBJ1-5; D is perhaps TRBD1 (5 bases). Germline V CDR1 and CDR2: GTSNPN, SVGIG (reference sequence). V shed 0 bases and J shed 7 bases, with 13 bases lying between them. The CDR3 is 14 residues long. The CDR3 nucleotides read TGTGCCTGGAGTGTACTTGGGGGGAGGCAGCCCCAGCATTTT. Its protein product is CAWSVLGGRQPQHF.

This clone was picked up a small number of times. The V gene is TRBV6-1, the J gene TRBJ1-5; maybe TRBD1 (5 bases). Trimming took off 10 bases at V and 1 base at J, with 11 bases between the two ends. Germline loops: CDR1 MNHNS, CDR2 SASEGT. This CDR3 comprises 13 residues. The CDR3 nucleotides read TGTGCCACAGGGCTGGGCAGCAATCAGCCCCAGCATTTT. Translated, it gives CATGLGSNQPQHF.

The V and J genes are TRBV11-2 and TRBJ2-7; D is ambiguous. Germline CDR1 reads SGHAT; CDR2 reads FQNNGV. Trimming left V 5 bases short and J 3 bases short, with 14 bases between. The CDR3 consists of 14 residues. The CDR3 DNA follows: TGTGCCAGCAGCCAACAAGATTCGGGCTACGAGCAGTACTTC. Protein sequence: CASSQQDSGYEQYF.

CDR3 sequence: CSSGADYGYTF. In DNA, the CDR3 is TGCAGCTCAGGGGCGGACTATGGCTACACCTTC. The chain has TRBV29-1 and TRBJ1-2, with D maybe TRBD1 (6 bases). Trimming cost V 8 bases and J 3 bases, with 10 bases left between them. The CDR3 is 11 amino acids. The germline V gene has CDR1 SQVTM and CDR2 ANQGSEA.

This clone has more than one count but fewer than ten. This chain joins TRBV30 and TRBJ2-2; 9 bases line up with TRBD1. Germline V gene lookup returns CDR1 GTSNPN and CDR2 SVGIG (reference sequence). The CDR3 is 14 residues long. The V segment lost 6 bases and the J segment 5 bases; nucleotides outside the gene matches: 7. CDR3 amino acids: CACQQGARTGELFF. CDR3 DNA sequence: TGTGCCTGCCAACAGGGGGCTCGGACCGGGGAGCTGTTTTTT.

This clone occurred a few times. V usage is TRBV11-2 and J usage is TRBJ2-1, with 8 bases that match TRBD2. V gave up 5 bases and J gave up 2 bases; unmatched junction bases: 8. The CDR3 has 16 amino acids. Per the germline V gene, CDR1 is SGHAT and CDR2 is FQNNGV. The CDR3 region has the DNA TGTGCCAGCAGCCGGGGGCAGCGGGGGCCCTACAATGAGCAGTTCTTC. It translates to CASSRGQRGPYNEQFF.

The J gene is TRBJ1-4, the V gene TRBV9; D remains ambiguous. The CDR3 loop spans 15 amino acids. Germline V lookup: CDR1 SGDLS, CDR2 YYNGEE. The V gene lost 4 bases and the J gene lost 8 bases, with 18 bases spanning the gap. The CDR3 here is CASSRGLTAGEKLFF. The CDR3 DNA sequence: TGTGCCAGCAGCCGAGGGCTGACGGCTGGGGAAAAACTGTTTTTT. The entire variable domain, with the rest obtained from reference TRBV9 and TRBJ1-4, is as follows: DSGVTQTPKHLITATGQRVTLRCSPRSGDLSVYWYQQSLDQGLQFLIQYYNGEERAKGNILERFSAQQFPDLHSELNLSSLELGDSALYFCASSRGLTAGEKLFFGSGTQLSVL.

The chain recombines TRBV5-1 with TRBJ2-3; 14 bases match TRBD2. CDR3 length: 17 residues. J lost 1 base, V lost 3 bases, and 4 bases had no gene match. CDR1 SGHRS and CDR2 YFSETQ come from the germline V gene. In DNA, the CDR3 is TGCGCCAGCAGCTGGGGGACTAGCGGGGGCCGCACAGATACGCAGTATTTT. Translating it yields CASSWGTSGGRTDTQYF.

This clone has only a few counts. V and J are TRBV5-4 and TRBJ1-2; tentative D call: TRBD1 (5 bases). Germline V CDR1 and CDR2: SGHNT, YYREEE (reference sequence). There are 14 residues in the CDR3. V was shortened by 4 bases and J by 3 bases, with 13 bases between the two germline ends. In nucleotides, the CDR3 is TGTGCCAGCAGCCCGGTAGGGGAGGACTATGGCTACACCTTC. It specifies CASSPVGEDYGYTF.

The V gene is TRBV7-2, the J gene TRBJ1-5; a possible D gene is TRBD1 (6 bases). Germline CDR1 reads SGHTA; CDR2 reads FQGNSA. The CDR3 contains 16 residues. V was clipped by 1 base and J by 1 base, with 11 bases between them. The CDR3 region has the DNA TGTGCCAGCAGCTTAGGCGGGGGCAGGAGCAATCAGCCCCAGCATTTT. This translates into CASSLGGGRSNQPQHF.